One and the same sample provided the 25 T cell receptor beta chains below, sequenced in a study of blood T cell repertoires in COVID-19. Profiling relied on immunoSEQ multiplex PCR, and the TCRdb table lists in-frame clones only, not all of them. The table lists around 100,000 clones, around 90% of them singletons. Material: peripheral blood. The source is a human donor in a cohort sampled during active COVID-19.

The rearrangement joins TRBV5-1 to TRBJ2-4; TRBD2 matches 7 bases. The CDR3 consists of 15 residues. J was trimmed by 7 bases and V by 0 bases; bases with no gene match: 7. The germline V gene encodes CDR1 SGHRS and CDR2 YFSETQ. The CDR3 nucleotides read TGCGCCAGCAGCTTGGCCGGGGGGAGGAGGAACATTCAGTACTTC. It is translated as CASSLAGGRRNIQYF.

The V call is TRBV2, the J call TRBJ2-4; 8 nucleotides line up with TRBD2. In germline, CDR1 is SNHLY, CDR2 FYNNEI. With 7 bases clipped from V and 6 bases from J, the junction kept 11 bases outside the gene matches. The CDR3 covers 15 residues. The DNA of the CDR3 is TGTGCCAGCACCTCGGAAGCGGGAGTGATAAACATTCAGTACTTC. It codes for CASTSEAGVINIQYF.

The DNA for the CDR3 is TGTGCCAGCACCCCGTCGGGGAGCCAGCCCCAGCATTTT. Amino acids: CASTPSGSQPQHF. V is TRBV28 and J is TRBJ1-5; D not certain. The CDR3 has 13 amino acids. CDR1 MDHEN and CDR2 SYDVKM come from the germline V gene. The V end was cut by 7 bases, the J end by 7 bases, with 14 bases between.

This clone has ten or more counts. The V and J genes are TRBV14 and TRBJ1-1, with a tentative D call TRBD1 (6 bases). The CDR3 sequence is 11 residues long. CDR1 and CDR2 from the germline V gene are SGHDN and FVKESK. The V end was cut by 6 bases, the J end by 5 bases, with 7 bases between. The CDR3 sequence is CASRQGTEAFF. The CDR3 DNA is TGTGCCAGCAGGCAGGGGACTGAAGCTTTCTTT.

The CDR3 sequence is CAWSKTGTGGIEQFF. The CDR3 DNA is TGTGCCTGGTCGAAGACCGGGACAGGGGGAATTGAGCAGTTCTTC. The chain is built from TRBV30 and TRBJ2-1; 11 nucleotides match TRBD1. The V and J ends lost 5 bases and 9 bases, in that order; junction bases with no gene match: 12. CDR1 is GTSNPN and CDR2 is SVGIG in the germline V gene (reference sequence). The CDR3 is made up of 15 amino acids.

J is TRBJ2-3 and V is TRBV9; 10 bases agree with TRBD2. The CDR3 is 15 amino acids. The germline CDR1 and CDR2 sequences are SGDLS and YYNGEE. Trimming removed 2 bases from V and 6 bases from J; junction bases left unmatched: 6. CDR3 amino acids: CASSVLAGEGDTQYF. DNA of the CDR3: TGTGCCAGCAGCGTGCTAGCGGGAGAAGGGGATACGCAGTATTTT.

The chain uses TRBV18 and TRBJ1-4; 7 nucleotides align to TRBD1. Trimming at V came to 6 bases and at J to 0 bases, leaving 10 bases not matched to a gene. Germline loops: CDR1 KGHSH, CDR2 LQKENI. The CDR3 sequence is 17 residues long. The CDR3 nucleotides are TGTGCCAGCTCCCCAGGGACAGCCTATACAACTAATGAAAAACTGTTTTTT. Translation gives CASSPGTAYTTNEKLFF. Combining the CDR3 with reference TRBV18 and TRBJ1-4 gives the whole variable domain NAGVMQNPRHLVRRRGQEARLRCSPMKGHSHVYWYRQLPEEGLKFMVYLQKENIIDESGMPKERFSAEFPKEGPSILRIQQVVRGDSAAYFCASSPGTAYTTNEKLFFGSGTQLSVL.

In this sample, this clone turned up a few times. This sequence joins TRBV5-1 and TRBJ2-7; perhaps TRBD1 as D (6 bases). There are 13 residues in the CDR3. Germline CDR1 reads SGHRS; CDR2 reads YFSETQ. The V and J ends lost 5 bases and 7 bases respectively, with 16 bases between them. This chain's CDR3 is CASRFDRTGEQYF. CDR3 DNA sequence: TGCGCCAGCAGATTTGACAGGACTGGAGAGCAGTACTTC.

This chain links TRBV9 with TRBJ1-2; TRBD1 matches 12 bases. V trimming: 3 bases; J trimming: 4 bases; junction bases outside the gene matches: 7. The germline CDR1 and CDR2 sequences are SGDLS and YYNGEE. The CDR3 runs 16 residues. In DNA form, the CDR3 reads TGTGCCAGCAGCGCCCACCGGGACAGGGGGCTCTATGGCTACACCTTC. Translated, it gives CASSAHRDRGLYGYTF.

This clone was detected once. The chain recombines TRBV5-1 with TRBJ1-1; D possibly corresponds to TRBD1 (6 bases). V lost 6 bases and J 1 base, leaving 19 bases between the germline ends. This CDR3 is 16 amino acids long. Germline CDR1 reads SGHRS; CDR2 reads YFSETQ. This CDR3 is CASTTPGAERNTEAFF. CDR3 sequence (DNA): TGCGCCAGCACCACTCCAGGGGCCGAAAGGAACACTGAAGCTTTCTTT.

This clone occurred once. V is TRBV6-5 and J is TRBJ1-2, with TRBD1 as a possible D gene (6 bases). This CDR3 comprises 15 residues. Trimming left V 5 bases short and J 4 bases short, with 17 bases between. CDR1 and CDR2 (germline): MNHEY, SVGAGI. CDR3 region: CASSTGRGRSYGYTF. CDR3 in DNA: TGTGCCAGCAGTACCGGCAGGGGCCGTAGCTATGGCTACACCTTC.

V and J are TRBV10-1 and TRBJ1-1, with 8 nucleotides matching TRBD1. The CDR3 totals 14 residues. Germline lookup yields CDR1 WNHNN and CDR2 SYGVQD (reference sequence). V shed 7 bases, J shed 1 base, and the junction held 5 bases outside the gene matches. The CDR3 is CASTSGTGNTEAFF. The CDR3 nucleotides read TGCGCCAGCACGTCCGGGACAGGGAACACTGAAGCTTTCTTT.

V usage is TRBV11-1 and J usage is TRBJ1-2; D is undetermined. This CDR3 has 13 residues. CDR1 is SGHAT and CDR2 is FQDESV in the germline V gene (reference sequence). V was pared by 3 bases and J by 5 bases, with 10 bases between. The CDR3 nucleotides are TGTGCCAGCAGCTTGGAAGGGAGGTATGGCTACACCTTC. This gives the protein CASSLEGRYGYTF.

The genes are TRBV13 and TRBJ2-7; 9 bases are a match to TRBD2. The junction had 4 bases not matched to a gene; V was cut back by 4 bases and J by 3 bases. The CDR3 is 14 amino acids. Germline assignment: CDR1 PRHDT and CDR2 FYEKMQ (reference sequence). CDR3 coding DNA: TGTGCCAGCAGCTCGACTAGCGGCCGCTACGAGCAGTACTTC. Residues: CASSSTSGRYEQYF.

CDR3: CASSTGRASGIPYNEQFF. Here the CDR3 DNA reads TGCGCCAGCAGCACGGGCCGGGCTAGCGGGATACCCTACAATGAGCAGTTCTTC. This rearrangement joins TRBV5-1 to TRBJ2-1; 9 nucleotides line up with TRBD2. The CDR3 runs 18 residues. V dropped 4 bases and J dropped 2; count of bases not matched to a gene: 13. The germline gives CDR1 SGHRS, CDR2 YFSETQ.

The chain carries TRBV21-1 and TRBJ2-1; the table gives TRBD1 as D, unverified against the DNA. TRBV21-1 is a pseudogene segment. The CDR3 extends over 14 amino acids. As DNA, the CDR3 is TGTGCCAGCACGCCGAAGGGGCCCTACAATGAGCAGTTCTTC. Its protein product is CASTPKGPYNEQFF.

V is TRBV7-9 and J is TRBJ2-4; 7 nucleotides match TRBD1. The trim removed 3 bases at V and 2 bases at J, leaving 4 bases unmatched. The CDR3 loop spans 15 amino acids. The V gene's germline CDR1 is SEHNR and CDR2 FQNEAQ (reference sequence). CDR3 loop: CASSFSTGTKNIQYF. The DNA for the CDR3 is TGTGCCAGCAGCTTCTCGACAGGGACCAAAAACATTCAGTACTTC. Using reference TRBV7-9 and TRBJ2-4 for the parts outside the CDR3, the full variable domain is DTGVSQNPRHKITKRGQNVTFRCDPISEHNRLYWYRQTLGQGPEFLTYFQNEAQLEKSRLLSDRFSAERPKGSFSTLEIQRTEQGDSAMYLCASSFSTGTKNIQYFGAGTRLSVL.

The chain employs TRBV29-1 and TRBJ1-1; unclear D gene. V was cut by 5 bases and J by 0 bases, with 7 bases left in between. The CDR3 spans 12 residues. Per the germline V gene, CDR1 is SQVTM and CDR2 is ANQGSEA. CDR3 nucleotide sequence: TGCAGCGTTCGAACACTGAACACTGAAGCTTTCTTT. Its translation is CSVRTLNTEAFF.

The CDR3 DNA reads TGTGCCAGCAGGTTCGGAGGGGGGGTTTGGCCCCAGCATTTT. Translation gives CASRFGGGVWPQHF. The chain recombines TRBV28 with TRBJ1-5, with D tentatively TRBD1 (6 bases). Germline CDR1 and CDR2: MDHEN and SYDVKM. V was trimmed by 6 bases and J by 9 bases, leaving 18 bases between them. The CDR3 extends over 14 amino acids.

This rearrangement joins TRBV15 to TRBJ2-7; a possible D gene is TRBD1 (6 bases). CDR1 and CDR2 (germline): LNHNV, YYDKDF (reference sequence). There are 16 residues in the CDR3. V lost 3 bases to trimming and J lost 1 base, with 16 bases between them. As DNA, the CDR3 is TGTGCCACCAGCAGGGGAGCCGGGACATCATCCTACGAGCAGTACTTC. Its protein is CATSRGAGTSSYEQYF.

The V gene is TRBV11-3, the J gene TRBJ2-1; no firm D call. V was trimmed by 1 base and J by 8 bases, leaving 12 bases between them. This CDR3 is 14 amino acids long. CDR1 and CDR2 from the germline V gene are SGHNT and YENEEA. The DNA for the CDR3 is TGTGCCAGCAGCTTAGTATCCCCCTCTGATGAGCAGTTCTTC. It is translated as CASSLVSPSDEQFF.

This chain joins TRBV9 and TRBJ1-3, with D perhaps matching TRBD1 (5 bases). Germline loops: CDR1 SGDLS, CDR2 YYNGEE. The V end was cut by 0 bases, the J end by 0 bases, with 10 bases between. This CDR3 is built from 16 residues. CDR3 sequence reads: CASSVGQPRSGNTIYF. CDR3 DNA sequence: TGTGCCAGCAGCGTAGGACAGCCTCGCTCTGGAAACACCATATATTTT.

This clone was detected only once. The chain employs TRBV7-9 and TRBJ1-2; unclear D gene. The CDR3 is made up of 13 amino acids. Trimming removed 1 base at V and 4 bases at J, with 7 bases between. The V gene's germline CDR1 is SEHNR and CDR2 FQNEAQ (reference sequence). The chain's CDR3 is CASSLVGSYGYTF. In DNA form, the CDR3 reads TGTGCCAGCAGCTTAGTAGGGAGCTATGGCTACACCTTC.

V is TRBV10-3 and J is TRBJ2-7; 11 nucleotides match TRBD1. CDR1 ENHRY and CDR2 SYGVKD come from the germline V gene. The CDR3 runs 15 residues. Losses at the gene ends were 4 bases for V and 6 bases for J; bases not matched to a gene: 8. CDR3 sequence reads: CAISVGQGAISEQYF. The CDR3 DNA follows: TGTGCCATCAGTGTAGGACAGGGGGCGATCTCCGAGCAGTACTTC.

The chain has TRBV29-1 and TRBJ1-2, with 9 bases matching TRBD1. This CDR3 spans 13 amino acids. The germline V gene encodes CDR1 SQVTM and CDR2 ANQGSEA. V was clipped by 4 bases and J by 2 bases; unmatched bases: 2. CDR3 loop: CSVGGTGNYGYTF. Written as DNA, the CDR3 is TGCAGCGTTGGGGGGACAGGGAACTATGGCTACACCTTC.